This TCR beta chain comes out of a study of blood T cell repertoires in COVID-19. The wider study: Sites in the United States, Italy and Spain provided acute and convalescent COVID-19 samples. Sources were T cells, B-cell-depleted T cells, or PBMCs; the material itself was cDNA or gDNA.

Trimming left V 4 bases short and J 7 bases short, with 24 bases between. This CDR3 is 17 amino acids long. Germline values: CDR1 SGHRS, CDR2 YFSETQ. Per the authors' pipeline: Researchers report that nucleated cell counts were estimated from reference gene primer amplification. Profiling relied on immunoSEQ multiplex PCR, and the TCRdb table lists in-frame clones only, not all of them. The V and J calls and the clone size are those of that table, but D and trimming were determined from the DNA. The data show roughly 250,000 clones, approximately 90% seen once. The J gene is TRBJ1-3, the V gene TRBV5-1; D unclear. The receptor was derived from a woman aged 40-49 years with acute or convalescent COVID-19. The sample taken for sequencing was peripheral blood. CDR3: CASSPRGRNALENTIYF. CDR3 sequence (DNA): TGCGCCAGCAGCCCTCGAGGCCGGAACGCTCTGGAGAACACCATATATTTT.